A selection of T cell receptor beta chains follows, all from one sample in a study of Ad26.COV2.S vaccination and SARS-CoV-2 variants. Measured with immunoSEQ multiplex PCR; TCRdb has only the in-frame clones, and not every one. The sample lists 300,000 to 350,000 clones; roughly 90% were seen once. The sequenced sample was peripheral blood, obtained in a trial of Ad26.COV2.S vaccine versus placebo. The origin of the receptors is a person between 18 and 60 years old who received the Ad26.COV2.S COVID-19 vaccine or a placebo. CDR3s include the opening cysteine and the closing phenylalanine or tryptophan. The D gene is left open where the match is weak. Rows may omit the clone size; those that give it use once, few, many or a size class.

v_call: TRBV20-1; j_call: TRBJ1-3; d_call: TRBD1; clone_size: .; cdr3_nt: TGCAGTGCTAGTCAGGGGGAGAGCTCTGGAAACACCATATATTTT; cdr3_aa: CSASQGESSGNTIYF
v_call: TRBV27; j_call: TRBJ1-5; d_call: .; clone_size: .; cdr3_nt: TGTGCCAGTCGGACAGCCTCCCAGCCCCAGCATTTT; cdr3_aa: CASRTASQPQHF
v_call: TRBV28; j_call: TRBJ2-7; d_call: TRBD1; clone_size: .; cdr3_nt: TGTGCCAGCAGTTCCCGCAGGGGGCCCCTCGAGCAGTACTTC; cdr3_aa: CASSSRRGPLEQYF
v_call: TRBV6-1; j_call: TRBJ1-1; d_call: .; clone_size: .; cdr3_nt: TGTGCCAGCAGTGAACTGCCAGGGGACACTGAAGCTTTCTTT; cdr3_aa: CASSELPGDTEAFF
v_call: TRBV27; j_call: TRBJ2-7; d_call: TRBD2; clone_size: .; cdr3_nt: TGTGCCAGCCGGTCGATTCTAGCGGGAGGCGACGAGCAGTACTTC; cdr3_aa: CASRSILAGGDEQYF
v_call: TRBV27; j_call: TRBJ1-2; d_call: .; clone_size: .; cdr3_nt: TGTGCCAGCAGAACCAACGGGAACTATGGCTACACCTTC; cdr3_aa: CASRTNGNYGYTF
v_call: TRBV3-1/TRBV3-2; j_call: TRBJ2-7; d_call: .; clone_size: .; cdr3_nt: TGTGCCAGCAGCCCGACCACAGGGTTTGACGAGCAGTACTTC; cdr3_aa: CASSPTTGFDEQYF
v_call: TRBV7-3; j_call: TRBJ2-3; d_call: .; clone_size: .; cdr3_nt: TGTGCCAGCAGCTTAAGTGGGGTGACAGCAGATACGCAGTATTTT; cdr3_aa: CASSLSGVTADTQYF
v_call: TRBV11-1; j_call: TRBJ2-5; d_call: TRBD1; clone_size: .; cdr3_nt: TGTGCCAGCAGCTTTGACAGGGGGCAACAAGAGACCCAGTACTTC; cdr3_aa: CASSFDRGQQETQYF
v_call: TRBV15; j_call: TRBJ2-1; d_call: .; clone_size: .; cdr3_nt: TGTGCCACCAGCCGAGGTGGGTCCTACAATGAGCAGTTCTTC; cdr3_aa: CATSRGGSYNEQFF
v_call: TRBV15; j_call: TRBJ2-7; d_call: TRBD2; clone_size: .; cdr3_nt: TGTGCCACCAGCCTCTTTGGCGGGAGGTACGAGCAGTACTTC; cdr3_aa: CATSLFGGRYEQYF
v_call: TRBV25-1; j_call: TRBJ2-2; d_call: .; clone_size: .; cdr3_nt: TGTGCCAGCAGTGAACTGGGGGGACAGACCTCCACCGGGGAGCTGTTTTTT; cdr3_aa: CASSELGGQTSTGELFF
v_call: TRBV28; j_call: TRBJ2-5; d_call: .; clone_size: .; cdr3_nt: TGTGCCAGCGGACGAGACCAGGGCAGCGAGACCCAGTACTTC; cdr3_aa: CASGRDQGSETQYF
v_call: TRBV6-2/TRBV6-3; j_call: TRBJ1-5; d_call: .; clone_size: .; cdr3_nt: TGTGCCAGCAGACCTGATAGCAATCAGCCCCAGCATTTT; cdr3_aa: CASRPDSNQPQHF
v_call: TRBV28; j_call: TRBJ1-1; d_call: .; clone_size: .; cdr3_nt: TGTGCCAGGCTCCTGATGAACACTGAAGCTTTCTTT; cdr3_aa: CARLLMNTEAFF
v_call: TRBV27; j_call: TRBJ2-6; d_call: .; clone_size: once; cdr3_nt: TGTGCCAGCAGTCAATTGACAGCCTCTGGGGCCAACGTCCTGACTTTC; cdr3_aa: CASSQLTASGANVLTF
v_call: TRBV4-2; j_call: TRBJ1-2; d_call: .; clone_size: .; cdr3_nt: TGTGCCAGCAGCCAAGAACAGGTTTCACCCTATGGCTACACCTTC; cdr3_aa: CASSQEQVSPYGYTF
v_call: TRBV5-6; j_call: TRBJ1-2; d_call: .; clone_size: .; cdr3_nt: TGTGCCAGCAGCTTGGCCGACAGGCACTATGGCTACACCTTC; cdr3_aa: CASSLADRHYGYTF
v_call: TRBV2; j_call: TRBJ2-5; d_call: TRBD1; clone_size: .; cdr3_nt: TGTGCCAGCAGGACAGGGGTTGTTGAGACCCAGTACTTC; cdr3_aa: CASRTGVVETQYF
v_call: TRBV19; j_call: TRBJ1-6; d_call: .; clone_size: .; cdr3_nt: TGTGCCAGTAGTAATTTTAATTCACCCCTCCACTTT; cdr3_aa: CASSNFNSPLHF
v_call: TRBV7-7; j_call: TRBJ2-5; d_call: .; clone_size: few; cdr3_nt: TGTGCTAGCAGCTTAGAGGGACTGCCTAAAGAGACCCAGTACTTC; cdr3_aa: CASSLEGLPKETQYF
v_call: TRBV19; j_call: TRBJ2-4; d_call: TRBD2; clone_size: .; cdr3_nt: TGTGCCAGTAGTATAATTTCGGGTTTCGGAGAGCGGGGGAACATTCAGTACTTC; cdr3_aa: CASSIISGFGERGNIQYF
v_call: TRBV5-1; j_call: TRBJ1-1; d_call: TRBD1; clone_size: .; cdr3_nt: TGCGCCAGCAGCTGGGACAGTGGTTTGAACACTGAAGCTTTCTTT; cdr3_aa: CASSWDSGLNTEAFF
v_call: TRBV7-2; j_call: TRBJ2-7; d_call: TRBD1; clone_size: .; cdr3_nt: TGTGCCAGCAGCTTAGAACAGGGGGGCCTCTACGAGCAGTACTTC; cdr3_aa: CASSLEQGGLYEQYF
v_call: TRBV6-2/TRBV6-3; j_call: TRBJ2-5; d_call: TRBD2; clone_size: .; cdr3_nt: TGTGCCAGCAGTTTTCTAGCGGGGGTAGCGGAGACCCAGTACTTC; cdr3_aa: CASSFLAGVAETQYF
v_call: TRBV9; j_call: TRBJ1-2; d_call: .; clone_size: .; cdr3_nt: TGTGCCAGCAGCGTAGCCGGGGGTAACTATGGCTACACCTTC; cdr3_aa: CASSVAGGNYGYTF
v_call: TRBV9; j_call: TRBJ2-1; d_call: .; clone_size: once; cdr3_nt: TGTGCCAGCAGCAGCGGGCGGAGGTCCTACAATGAGCAGTTCTTC; cdr3_aa: CASSSGRRSYNEQFF
v_call: TRBV5-1; j_call: TRBJ2-2; d_call: .; clone_size: .; cdr3_nt: TGCGCCAGCAGTCCTAGTTTAGGCGGTAGCACCGGGGAGCTGTTTTTT; cdr3_aa: CASSPSLGGSTGELFF
v_call: TRBV6-1; j_call: TRBJ2-7; d_call: .; clone_size: .; cdr3_nt: TGTGCCAGCAGTGACACGGGAAACTACGAGCAGTACTTC; cdr3_aa: CASSDTGNYEQYF
v_call: TRBV6-5; j_call: TRBJ1-2; d_call: TRBD1; clone_size: .; cdr3_nt: TGTGCCAGCAGGGACCGGGACAGTAACTATGGCTACACCTTC; cdr3_aa: CASRDRDSNYGYTF
v_call: TRBV5-1; j_call: TRBJ1-1; d_call: .; clone_size: few; cdr3_nt: TGCGCCAGCAGCTTGCTGTCGGAGAACACTGAAGCTTTCTTT; cdr3_aa: CASSLLSENTEAFF
v_call: TRBV7-9; j_call: TRBJ2-3; d_call: .; clone_size: .; cdr3_nt: TGTGCCAGCAGCTTAAATCCAGATACGCAGTATTTT; cdr3_aa: CASSLNPDTQYF
v_call: TRBV29-1; j_call: TRBJ1-1; d_call: .; clone_size: .; cdr3_nt: TGCAGCGTTGAAAGGGGTGTGAGTGAAGCTTTCTTT; cdr3_aa: CSVERGVSEAFF
v_call: TRBV4-1; j_call: TRBJ2-2; d_call: .; clone_size: .; cdr3_nt: TGCGCCAGCAGGGAACCAAAAACCGGGGAGCTGTTTTTT; cdr3_aa: CASREPKTGELFF
v_call: TRBV3-1/TRBV3-2; j_call: TRBJ2-7; d_call: TRBD2; clone_size: .; cdr3_nt: TGTGCCAGCAGCCAAGATTGGGGACTAGCGGACGAGCAGTACTTC; cdr3_aa: CASSQDWGLADEQYF
v_call: TRBV4-3; j_call: TRBJ2-2; d_call: .; clone_size: .; cdr3_nt: TGCGCCAGCAGCCAAGCGGGAGACACCGGGGAGCTGTTTTTT; cdr3_aa: CASSQAGDTGELFF
v_call: TRBV28; j_call: TRBJ1-3; d_call: .; clone_size: .; cdr3_nt: TGTGCCAGCAGCACAGGGACATATTCTGGAAACACCATATATTTT; cdr3_aa: CASSTGTYSGNTIYF
v_call: TRBV2; j_call: TRBJ2-5; d_call: TRBD1; clone_size: .; cdr3_nt: TGTGCCAGCCATAGCCAGGGACAGCAATCGGAGACCCAGTACTTC; cdr3_aa: CASHSQGQQSETQYF
v_call: TRBV11-3; j_call: TRBJ2-1; d_call: .; clone_size: .; cdr3_nt: TGTGCCAGCAGCTTCCCCAGGGTAGTATTATTTAATGAGCAGTTCTTC; cdr3_aa: CASSFPRVVLFNEQFF
v_call: TRBV7-9; j_call: TRBJ1-2; d_call: TRBD1; clone_size: .; cdr3_nt: TGTGCCAGCAGCCCGACGGGACAGGGGGGCGGCTACACCTTC; cdr3_aa: CASSPTGQGGGYTF
v_call: TRBV19; j_call: TRBJ2-5; d_call: .; clone_size: .; cdr3_nt: TGTGCCAGTAGCGGGCTCTCGGGAGAGACCCAGTACTTC; cdr3_aa: CASSGLSGETQYF
v_call: TRBV7-9; j_call: TRBJ2-7; d_call: .; clone_size: .; cdr3_nt: TGTGCCAGCAGCTTAGGTTTTGACTACGAGCAGTACTTC; cdr3_aa: CASSLGFDYEQYF